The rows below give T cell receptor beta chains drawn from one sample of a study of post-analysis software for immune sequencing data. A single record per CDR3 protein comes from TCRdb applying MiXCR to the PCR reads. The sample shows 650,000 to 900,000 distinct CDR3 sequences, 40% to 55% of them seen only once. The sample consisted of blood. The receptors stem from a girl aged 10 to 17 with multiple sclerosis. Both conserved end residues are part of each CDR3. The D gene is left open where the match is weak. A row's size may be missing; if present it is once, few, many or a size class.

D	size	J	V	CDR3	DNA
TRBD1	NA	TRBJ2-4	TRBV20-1	CSVHRGPNIQYF	TGCAGTGTGCACAGGGGGCCGAACATTCAGTACTTC
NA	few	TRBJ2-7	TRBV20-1	CSAVRGRTPYEQYF	TGCAGTGCTGTTAGGGGACGGACGCCCTACGAGCAGTACTTC
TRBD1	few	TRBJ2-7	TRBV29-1	CSVEPPTNDRVNEQYF	TGCAGCGTTGAACCCCCAACCAATGACAGGGTTAACGAGCAGTACTTC
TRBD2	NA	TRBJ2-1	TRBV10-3	CAISDGGSANEQFF	TGTGCCATCAGTGACGGCGGGAGCGCGAATGAGCAGTTCTTC
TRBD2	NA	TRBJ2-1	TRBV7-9	CASSLGAFQREGGEQFF	TGTGCCAGCAGCTTAGGGGCATTCCAGCGGGAGGGAGGTGAGCAGTTCTTC
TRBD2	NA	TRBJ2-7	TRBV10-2	CASKGLAGLYEQYF	TGCGCCAGCAAGGGACTAGCGGGTCTCTACGAGCAGTACTTC
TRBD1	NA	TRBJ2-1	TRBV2	CASSEGPRTGAYNEQFF	TGTGCCAGCAGTGAGGGGCCTCGTACAGGGGCCTACAATGAGCAGTTCTTC
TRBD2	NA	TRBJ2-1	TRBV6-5	CASSFRLAGASGEQFF	TGTGCCAGCAGTTTCAGACTAGCGGGGGCCTCGGGGGAGCAGTTCTTC
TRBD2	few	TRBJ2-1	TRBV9	CASSAGAGNEQFF	TGTGCCAGCAGCGCCGGAGCGGGGAATGAGCAGTTCTTC
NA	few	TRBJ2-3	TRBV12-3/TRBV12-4	CASSPRVLRAETYSDTQYF	TGTGCCAGCAGTCCCCGGGTCCTGAGGGCCGAAACCTACTCAGATACGCAGTATTTT
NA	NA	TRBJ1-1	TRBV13	CASSADSLIAEAFF	TGTGCCAGCAGCGCAGACAGCTTGATCGCTGAAGCTTTCTTT
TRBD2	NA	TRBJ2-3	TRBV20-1	CSARPGPGGREDTQYF	TGCAGTGCTAGACCCGGTCCGGGGGGGCGGGAAGATACGCAGTATTTT
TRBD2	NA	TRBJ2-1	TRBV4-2	CASSQHSLTSGSSNEQFF	TGTGCCAGCAGCCAACACAGCCTGACTAGCGGGAGCAGCAATGAGCAGTTCTTC
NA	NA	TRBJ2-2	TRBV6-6	CASSYSTGPGELFF	TGTGCCAGCAGTTACTCGACCGGGCCCGGGGAGCTGTTTTTT
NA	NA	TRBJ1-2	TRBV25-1	CASTRDIGYGYTF	TGTGCCAGCACACGGGATATAGGGTATGGCTACACCTTC
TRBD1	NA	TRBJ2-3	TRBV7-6	CASSLSDRGGTTDTQYF	TGTGCCAGCAGCTTATCAGACAGGGGGGGCACCACAGATACGCAGTATTTT
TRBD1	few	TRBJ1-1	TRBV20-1	CSASRGRAAFF	TGCAGTGCTAGCAGGGGGCGGGCAGCTTTCTTT
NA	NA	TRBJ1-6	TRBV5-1	CASSLATDTNSPLHF	TGCGCCAGCAGCTTGGCTACGGACACGAATTCACCCCTCCACTTT
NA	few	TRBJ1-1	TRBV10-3	CAISESPRGSNTEAFF	TGTGCCATCAGTGAGTCTCCTCGGGGTTCGAACACTGAAGCTTTCTTT
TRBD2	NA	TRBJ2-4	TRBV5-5	CASSLFGLAGVDRSKNIQYF	TGTGCCAGCAGCTTGTTCGGGCTAGCGGGAGTTGATAGGTCCAAAAACATTCAGTACTTC
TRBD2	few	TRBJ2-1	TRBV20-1	CSARTSGSWNEQFF	TGCAGTGCGCGGACTAGCGGGAGTTGGAATGAGCAGTTCTTC
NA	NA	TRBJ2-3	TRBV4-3	CASSQDDRMDTQYF	TGCGCCAGCAGCCAAGACGACAGGATGGATACGCAGTATTTT
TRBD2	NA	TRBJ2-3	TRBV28	CASSFPGSGRAEDTQYF	TGTGCCAGCAGTTTCCCGGGCAGCGGGAGGGCCGAAGATACGCAGTATTTT
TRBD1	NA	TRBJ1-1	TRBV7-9	CASSPESNRGGAFF	TGTGCCAGCAGCCCGGAAAGCAACAGGGGGGGGGCTTTCTTT
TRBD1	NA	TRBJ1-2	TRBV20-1	CSARGAQGVIGYTF	TGCAGTGCTAGAGGTGCACAGGGGGTAATTGGCTACACCTTC